The present T cell receptor (beta chain) was sequenced within a study of post-analysis software for immune sequencing data (dated by TCRdb to the mid-2010s). For the wider study: Relapsing-remitting, secondary progressive and progressive-relapsing multiple sclerosis were recorded as disease courses, and subtype annotation was lacking for some patients. A subset of samples was prepared in parallel using single-end sample barcoding, then pooled and co-amplified after Illumina adapter ligation. The patient repertoires were set against around eleven previously published healthy control repertoires from donors whose ages ranged from roughly 6 to 26 years. What the research found in general, with its limitations: The control group was slightly older than the multiple sclerosis patient group. Significantly higher frequencies in patients than in controls were found for roughly 5 TRBV segments, including TRBV5-6, TRBV5-1 and TRBV20-1. When samples were clustered directly using the F measure, samples prepared in the same batch co-clustered strongly, which prompted a batch-effect correction. Normalized Chao1 diversity was significantly lower in multiple sclerosis patients than controls, suggesting substantial peripheral T-cell clonal expansion.

Measured from the cysteine to the phenylalanine, the CDR3 is 16 residues long. The kept DNA is CDR3 alone, 48 bases in frame from the first base. V is cut by 3 bases and J by 0 bases, and the space between the germline ends is 14 bases. Sequences SGDLS (CDR1) and YYNGEE (CDR2) are obtained from the germline V gene. Points on this clonotype: Its recognized antigen is unknown. Base qualities are missing; no much larger clone stands one base away.

To demonstrate the VDJtools post-analysis software, TCR beta repertoires were profiled from the peripheral blood of over ten young patients with multiple sclerosis. Multiple sclerosis patients were children and adolescents aged about 6 to 15 years. Libraries came from PCR. Sequencer: Illumina HiSeq 2500. Unique molecular identifiers were incorporated into TCR beta cDNA libraries to reduce PCR and sequencing biases. Every 1 to 10 million input T cells yielded 500,000 or so cDNA molecules, meaning each molecule approximated one T cell. The patient libraries were prepared and sequenced with the same protocol used for the earlier healthy control dataset. Within a given batch, samples were prepared together, multiplexed and sequenced on the same HiSeq lane. In the authors' own workflow: Raw barcoded reads were processed with MIGEC, and single-read molecular identifier groups were discarded before consensus assembly and CDR3 extraction. Clonotype tables were post-analysed with VDJtools, and diversity was normalized by down-sampling all datasets to the smallest sample size. To correct batch-related cross-sample contamination, repertoire overlap clustering matched CDR3 amino acid sequences but not nucleotide sequences. Starting from the raw public reads, TCRdb applied fastp trimming at Q25, assembled clones with MiXCR and retained in-frame beta chains. Each CDR3 protein gets just one entry, which takes the most common genes and DNA from the rows behind it. The V and J calls were determined by TCRdb, not by the authors. This sample comprises hundreds of thousands of distinct CDR3 sequences, roughly half of them detected only once. The leading ten clones occupy 4.6% of the sample.

Source material: blood. The rearrangement joined TRBV9 to TRBJ2-3; TRBD2 is possibly the D segment (5 matching bases). This sequence originates from a girl under 18 with multiple sclerosis. The sequenced DNA: TGTGCCAGCAGCGCCGGGCGGGCGGCTAGCACAGATACGCAGTATTTT. Its amino acids are CASSAGRAASTDTQYF.